These T cell receptor beta chains were read from a single sample in a study of blood T cell repertoires in COVID-19. Sequenced by immunoSEQ multiplex PCR; TCRdb stores in-frame clones only, minus some. The table includes over 150,000 clones, approximately 86% detected once. Material for sequencing was peripheral blood. The source of these receptors is a man aged 50-60 years with active or convalescent COVID-19. Both conserved end residues are part of each CDR3. Each record gives: CDR3 protein, CDR3 DNA, D gene, V gene, J gene, clone size. A D gene is named only where the DNA matches it firmly. Clone size is given for some rows only: seen once, a few or many times, or a class if the clone is expanded.

CDR3 protein: CASSPRGNSPLHF
CDR3 DNA: TGTGCCAGCTCACCACGCGGTAATTCACCCCTCCACTTT
D gene: -
V gene: TRBV18
J gene: TRBJ1-6
clone size: -

CDR3 protein: CASSLATPAGGYTF
CDR3 DNA: TGTGCCAGCAGCTTAGCGACCCCGGCCGGGGGCTACACCTTC
D gene: -
V gene: TRBV7-2
J gene: TRBJ1-2
clone size: -

CDR3 protein: CASSIDTGGSYNEQFF
CDR3 DNA: TGTGCCAGTAGTATAGATACGGGAGGCTCCTACAATGAGCAGTTCTTC
D gene: TRBD2
V gene: TRBV19
J gene: TRBJ2-1
clone size: -

CDR3 protein: CASSSRQSGNTIYF
CDR3 DNA: TGTGCCAGCAGCTCGAGACAATCTGGAAACACCATATATTTT
D gene: -
V gene: TRBV7-2
J gene: TRBJ1-3
clone size: few

CDR3 protein: CASSATSGSGLYNEQFF
CDR3 DNA: TGTGCCAGCAGTGCCACTAGCGGGAGCGGATTGTACAATGAGCAGTTCTTC
D gene: TRBD2
V gene: TRBV25-1
J gene: TRBJ2-1
clone size: -

CDR3 protein: CSVELVPGQPQHF
CDR3 DNA: TGCAGCGTTGAATTGGTGCCAGGCCAGCCCCAGCATTTT
D gene: -
V gene: TRBV29-1
J gene: TRBJ1-5
clone size: -

CDR3 protein: CASRVGASYNEQFF
CDR3 DNA: TGCGCCAGCAGGGTGGGAGCGTCCTACAATGAGCAGTTCTTC
D gene: -
V gene: TRBV5-1
J gene: TRBJ2-1
clone size: -

CDR3 protein: CASSYTGFGQPQHF
CDR3 DNA: TGTGCCAGCAGTTACACAGGGTTTGGGCAGCCCCAGCATTTT
D gene: -
V gene: TRBV6-5
J gene: TRBJ1-5
clone size: -

CDR3 protein: CASSFFRGSSTDTQYF
CDR3 DNA: TGCGCCAGCAGTTTTTTCAGGGGTAGTAGTACAGATACGCAGTATTTT
D gene: -
V gene: TRBV5-1
J gene: TRBJ2-3
clone size: -

CDR3 protein: CAWNMDTATGELFF
CDR3 DNA: TGTGCCTGGAACATGGACACTGCCACCGGGGAGCTGTTTTTT
D gene: -
V gene: TRBV30
J gene: TRBJ2-2
clone size: few

CDR3 protein: CASSQGTSGGLGETQYF
CDR3 DNA: TGTGCCAGCAGCCAGGGGACTAGCGGGGGACTAGGGGAGACCCAGTACTTC
D gene: TRBD2
V gene: TRBV11-2
J gene: TRBJ2-5
clone size: -

CDR3 protein: CASSSTEQGFRNEKLFF
CDR3 DNA: TGTGCCAGCAGCTCCACTGAACAGGGGTTTCGTAATGAAAAACTGTTTTTT
D gene: TRBD1
V gene: TRBV5-6
J gene: TRBJ1-4
clone size: once

CDR3 protein: CASSGTANYGYTF
CDR3 DNA: TGTGCCAGCAGTGGTACAGCTAACTATGGCTACACCTTC
D gene: -
V gene: TRBV2
J gene: TRBJ1-2
clone size: -

CDR3 protein: CATSDTANQETQYF
CDR3 DNA: TGTGCCACCAGTGACACAGCTAACCAAGAGACCCAGTACTTC
D gene: -
V gene: TRBV24-1
J gene: TRBJ2-5
clone size: -

CDR3 protein: CASINRGRFYGYTF
CDR3 DNA: TGTGCCAGCATTAACAGGGGGCGCTTCTATGGCTACACCTTC
D gene: TRBD1
V gene: TRBV6-5
J gene: TRBJ1-2
clone size: -

CDR3 protein: CASSVGQNYNEQFF
CDR3 DNA: TGTGCCAGCAGCGTAGGACAGAACTACAATGAGCAGTTCTTC
D gene: -
V gene: TRBV9
J gene: TRBJ2-1
clone size: -

CDR3 protein: CASSPQGSTDTQYF
CDR3 DNA: TGTGCCAGCAGTCCACAGGGATCAACAGATACGCAGTATTTT
D gene: -
V gene: TRBV6-5
J gene: TRBJ2-3
clone size: -

CDR3 protein: CATSSRGRGNQPQHF
CDR3 DNA: TGTGCCACCAGCAGCAGGGGAAGGGGCAATCAGCCCCAGCATTTT
D gene: -
V gene: TRBV15
J gene: TRBJ1-5
clone size: -

CDR3 protein: CASSLSLGTDLYEQYF
CDR3 DNA: TGTGCCAGCAGCTTATCCCTCGGGACAGACCTATACGAGCAGTACTTC
D gene: TRBD1
V gene: TRBV13
J gene: TRBJ2-7
clone size: -

CDR3 protein: CASSSTSGSGTDTQYF
CDR3 DNA: TGTGCCAGCAGCTCGACTAGCGGGAGTGGGACAGATACGCAGTATTTT
D gene: TRBD2
V gene: TRBV7-2
J gene: TRBJ2-3
clone size: -

CDR3 protein: CATSRGLSGFFYEQYF
CDR3 DNA: TGTGCCACCAGCAGAGGACTCAGCGGCTTTTTTTACGAGCAGTACTTC
D gene: -
V gene: TRBV15
J gene: TRBJ2-7
clone size: -

CDR3 protein: CASSLRLADTQETQYF
CDR3 DNA: TGTGCTAGCAGCTTACGACTAGCGGACACCCAAGAGACCCAGTACTTC
D gene: TRBD2
V gene: TRBV7-7
J gene: TRBJ2-5
clone size: -

CDR3 protein: CASISGGTTSNQPQHF
CDR3 DNA: TGTGCCAGCATTTCGGGCGGGACGACTAGCAATCAGCCCCAGCATTTT
D gene: -
V gene: TRBV21-1
J gene: TRBJ1-5
clone size: -

CDR3 protein: CASSFTGQGPSEAFF
CDR3 DNA: TGTGCCAGCAGCTTTACGGGACAGGGGCCTTCTGAAGCTTTCTTT
D gene: TRBD1
V gene: TRBV5-4
J gene: TRBJ1-1
clone size: -

CDR3 protein: CARSLARFEREVFTDTQYF
CDR3 DNA: TGTGCCAGAAGCTTAGCCAGATTCGAGCGGGAGGTTTTCACAGATACGCAGTATTTT
D gene: -
V gene: TRBV7-5
J gene: TRBJ2-3
clone size: -

CDR3 protein: CASSSLRGTGGPDTQYF
CDR3 DNA: TGTGCCAGCAGCTCACTCAGGGGGACAGGGGGCCCAGATACGCAGTATTTT
D gene: TRBD1
V gene: TRBV7-6
J gene: TRBJ2-3
clone size: -